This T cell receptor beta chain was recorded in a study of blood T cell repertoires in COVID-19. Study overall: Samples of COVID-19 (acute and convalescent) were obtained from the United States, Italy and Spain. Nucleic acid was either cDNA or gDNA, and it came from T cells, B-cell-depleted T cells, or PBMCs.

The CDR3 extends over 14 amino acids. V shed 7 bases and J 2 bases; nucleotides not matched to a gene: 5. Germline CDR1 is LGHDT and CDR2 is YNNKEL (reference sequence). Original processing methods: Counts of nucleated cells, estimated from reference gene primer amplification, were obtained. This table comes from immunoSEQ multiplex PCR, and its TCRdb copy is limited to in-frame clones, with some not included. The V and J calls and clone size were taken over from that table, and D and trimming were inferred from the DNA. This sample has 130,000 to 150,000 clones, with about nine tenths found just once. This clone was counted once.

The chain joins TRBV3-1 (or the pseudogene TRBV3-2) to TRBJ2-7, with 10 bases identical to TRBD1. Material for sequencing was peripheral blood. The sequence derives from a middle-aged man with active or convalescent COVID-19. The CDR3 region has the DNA TGTGCCAGCAAAGACGGGACAGGGGCCTACGAGCAGTACTTC. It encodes CASKDGTGAYEQYF.